One and the same sample provided the 24 T cell receptor beta chains below, sequenced in a study of T cell responses to AZD1222 COVID-19 vaccine. The protocol was immunoSEQ multiplex PCR, while the TCRdb copy is restricted to in-frame clones and leaves out a portion. The sample has 130,000 or so clones, about 89% seen once; the top ten hold roughly 6%. Source: peripheral blood, taken on day 0 of AZD1222 vaccination. These receptors were collected from an adult in good health.

The chain carries TRBV7-7 and TRBJ2-2, with TRBD2 identical over 9 bases. Germline V lookup: CDR1 SSHAT, CDR2 FNYEAQ (reference sequence). The CDR3 covers 16 residues. The trim removed 5 bases at V and 5 bases at J, leaving 9 bases unmatched. The DNA of the CDR3 is TGTGCCAGCAGCCCTCAACCGGGACTAGCTACCGGGGAGCTGTTTTTT. Translation gives CASSPQPGLATGELFF. Full variable domain (missing parts from reference TRBV7-7 and TRBJ2-2): GAGVSQSPRYKVTKRGQDVTLRCDPISSHATLYWYQQALGQGPEFLTYFNYEAQPDKSGLPSDRFSAERPEGSISTLTIQRTEQRDSAMYRCASSPQPGLATGELFFGEGSRLTVL.

This chain joins TRBV12-3 or TRBV12-4 and TRBJ1-2; no clear D gene. The germline V and J ends were trimmed by 7 bases and 4 bases, with 13 bases remaining between them. The length of the CDR3 is 13 residues. In nucleotides, the CDR3 is TGTGCCAGCAATCCGGGAAACCGCTATGGCTACACCTTC. Its protein is CASNPGNRYGYTF.

The chain recombines TRBV27 with TRBJ1-2; tentatively, D is TRBD1 (6 bases). The CDR3 covers 11 residues. Trimming shortened V by 10 bases and J by 7 bases, and 13 bases separated the two germline ends. Looked up from germline, CDR1 is MNHEY and CDR2 is SMNVEV (reference sequence). Written as DNA, the CDR3 is TGTGCCACTAGGACAGTAGGTGGCTACACCTTC. Its translation is CATRTVGGYTF.

The chain couples TRBV7-3 to TRBJ1-1; possibly TRBD1 for D (6 bases). Trimming took 0 bases from V and 3 from J, leaving 11 bases between them. The CDR3 totals 15 residues. Germline CDR1 is SGHTA and CDR2 is FQGTGA. CDR3 sequence: CASSLTPRGDTEAFF. Written as DNA, the CDR3 is TGTGCCAGCAGCTTAACGCCCAGGGGTGACACTGAAGCTTTCTTT.

The J gene is TRBJ2-1, the V gene TRBV9; possibly TRBD2 for D (6 bases). The germline V gene has CDR1 SGDLS and CDR2 YYNGEE. Trimming removed 2 bases from V and 12 bases from J, with 27 bases in between. This CDR3 spans 17 amino acids. CDR3 region: CASSVELHREASVGQFF. Here the CDR3 DNA reads TGTGCCAGCAGCGTCGAACTGCATAGGGAGGCAAGCGTCGGGCAGTTCTTC.

The V call is TRBV7-9, the J call TRBJ2-7; TRBD1 is a possible D gene (6 bases). The CDR3 has 11 residues. Trimming cost V 5 bases and J 6 bases, with 8 bases left between them. CDR1 is SEHNR and CDR2 is FQNEAQ in the germline V gene (reference sequence). CDR3 DNA: TGTGCCAGCAGCCAAGGGGGCGAGCAGTACTTC. Its translation: CASSQGGEQYF.

In its sample, this clone was seen once. This chain uses TRBV19 with TRBJ2-1, with unresolved D. Trimming left V 5 bases short and J 1 base short, with 12 bases between. This CDR3 comprises 15 residues. Per germline, CDR1 LNHDA and CDR2 SQIVND (reference sequence). The DNA of the CDR3 is TGTGCCAGTAGTCCCCCGGTGGTTTCCTACAATGAGCAGTTCTTC. Amino acids: CASSPPVVSYNEQFF.

The chain recombines TRBV10-3 with TRBJ1-1, with 9 bases matching TRBD1. Germline V lookup: CDR1 ENHRY, CDR2 SYGVKD. The CDR3 sequence is 15 residues long. V lost 4 bases and J lost 3; bases outside the gene matches: 6. The CDR3 nucleotides read TGTGCCATCAGTGCGCGACGGACAGGGGACACTGAAGCTTTCTTT. Its protein product is CAISARRTGDTEAFF.

The chain links TRBV7-9 to TRBJ1-2; D remains ambiguous. Trimming took 0 bases from V and 4 from J, leaving 6 bases between them. The CDR3 consists of 13 residues. Germline V gene lookup returns CDR1 SEHNR and CDR2 FQNEAQ (reference sequence). CDR3 in amino acids: CASSLADFYGYTF. The CDR3 bases are TGTGCCAGCAGCTTAGCCGACTTCTATGGCTACACCTTC.

The J gene is TRBJ1-1, the V gene TRBV18; 7 bases fit TRBD1. Trimming at V came to 4 bases and at J to 3 bases, leaving 8 bases not matched to a gene. This CDR3 comprises 15 residues. Germline lookup yields CDR1 KGHSH and CDR2 LQKENI. The CDR3 nucleotides read TGTGCCAGCTCACTTCAACAGGGGACCTACACTGAAGCTTTCTTT. It codes for CASSLQQGTYTEAFF.

The rearrangement links TRBV18 to TRBJ1-1; possible D gene TRBD1, 6 bases. This CDR3 is 14 amino acids long. V shed 5 bases and J shed 4 bases, with 14 bases lying between them. In germline, CDR1 is KGHSH, CDR2 LQKENI. The CDR3 here is CASSLDSDRTEAFF. CDR3 bases: TGTGCCAGCTCATTGGACAGTGACCGCACTGAAGCTTTCTTT.

The chain has TRBV9 and TRBJ1-1; possibly TRBD1 for D (6 bases). Germline lookup yields CDR1 SGDLS and CDR2 YYNGEE. The CDR3 is made up of 12 amino acids. Trimming stripped 5 bases from V and 8 bases from J, with 13 bases between. DNA for the CDR3: TGTGCCAGCAGTACAGGGATCGCGGAAGCTTTCTTT. Amino acids: CASSTGIAEAFF.

This clone was seen once. V is TRBV5-6 and J is TRBJ1-1, with D tentatively TRBD1 (5 bases). The CDR3 is 15 residues long. Trimming cost V 0 bases and J 0 bases, with 9 bases left between them. CDR1 and CDR2 from the germline V gene are SGHDT and YYEEEE. The CDR3 DNA reads as TGTGCCAGCAGCTTGGTGGGGCTGGTGAACACTGAAGCTTTCTTT. As protein: CASSLVGLVNTEAFF.

This CDR3 reads CANTCREETQYF. Written as DNA, the CDR3 is TGTGCCAATACATGCCGCGAAGAGACCCAGTACTTC. The rearrangement links TRBV19 to TRBJ2-5, with D hard to call. The CDR3 is 12 amino acids. CDR1 is LNHDA, CDR2 SQIVND, per germline (reference sequence). V was cut by 10 bases and J by 3 bases, with 12 bases left in between.

The chain is built from TRBV30 and TRBJ1-6; D remains unclear. The V end lost 3 bases, the J end lost 1 base, and 7 bases lay between the germline ends. Germline V CDR1 and CDR2: GTSNPN, SVGIG (reference sequence). This CDR3 has 14 amino acids. CDR3 nucleotides: TGTGCCTGGAGCGCAGATTCCTATAATTCACCCCTCCACTTT. Translating it yields CAWSADSYNSPLHF.

This chain uses TRBV12-3 or TRBV12-4 with TRBJ2-7; either TRBD1 or TRBD2 may supply D (5 bases each). Trimming left V 1 base short and J 7 bases short, with 11 bases between. The CDR3 runs 13 residues. The CDR3 DNA is TGTGCCAGCAGTTTAGAGGTTGGGGGAGAGCAGTACTTC. Protein sequence: CASSLEVGGEQYF.

The chain uses TRBV7-7 and TRBJ2-2; the D is unclear. Germline V lookup: CDR1 SSHAT, CDR2 FNYEAQ (reference sequence). The V end was cut by 5 bases, the J end by 4 bases, with 11 bases between. The CDR3 totals 14 residues. Here the CDR3 DNA reads TGTGCCAGCAGCCCAATAAAGGGCACCGGGGAGCTGTTTTTT. As protein: CASSPIKGTGELFF. Looking up the rest from reference TRBV7-7 and TRBJ2-2 gives the full variable domain: GAGVSQSPRYKVTKRGQDVTLRCDPISSHATLYWYQQALGQGPEFLTYFNYEAQPDKSGLPSDRFSAERPEGSISTLTIQRTEQRDSAMYRCASSPIKGTGELFFGEGSRLTVL.

This clone was counted only a few times. The rearrangement joins TRBV7-8 to TRBJ1-5; D gene uncertain. The CDR3 loop spans 17 amino acids. The germline gives CDR1 SGHVS, CDR2 FQNEAQ. V lost 1 base to trimming and J lost 2 bases, with 15 bases between them. This CDR3 is CASSLVQWRTGNQPQHF. The CDR3 coding sequence is TGTGCCAGCAGCTTAGTCCAGTGGAGGACCGGCAATCAGCCCCAGCATTTT.

The chain carries TRBV27 and TRBJ2-3; 10 bases map to TRBD2. V dropped 5 bases and J dropped 4; count of bases not matched to a gene: 15. CDR1 MNHEY and CDR2 SMNVEV come from the germline V gene (reference sequence). There are 18 residues in the CDR3. The DNA for the CDR3 is TGTGCCAGCAGTCCTCCGTTGGGGCTAGCGGGGGCCGCAGATACGCAGTATTTT. Its translation: CASSPPLGLAGAADTQYF.

The CDR3 here is CASSSGGYYEQYF. The CDR3 nucleotides read TGTGCCAGCTCTAGCGGGGGTTACTACGAGCAGTACTTC. The chain joins TRBV18 to TRBJ2-7, with 9 bases fitting TRBD2. CDR3 length equals 13 residues. J was trimmed by 3 bases and V by 6 bases; bases with no gene match: 3. Germline lookup yields CDR1 KGHSH and CDR2 LQKENI.

V is TRBV19 and J is TRBJ1-5, with D uncertain. The length of the CDR3 is 16 residues. V gave up 1 base and J gave up 1 base, with 11 bases separating them. Germline V lookup: CDR1 LNHDA, CDR2 SQIVND (reference sequence). Here the CDR3 reads CASSIVAGPSNQPQHF. CDR3 nucleotide sequence: TGTGCCAGTAGTATAGTGGCGGGCCCAAGCAATCAGCCCCAGCATTTT. The whole variable domain, remainder taken from reference TRBV19 and TRBJ1-5, is DGGITQSPKYLFRKEGQNVTLSCEQNLNHDAMYWYRQDPGQGLRLIYYSQIVNDFQKGDIAEGYSVSREKKESFPLTVTSAQKNPTAFYLCASSIVAGPSNQPQHFGDGTRLSIL.

The chain is built from TRBV30 and TRBJ1-1; perhaps TRBD1 as D (5 bases). Trimming took 2 bases from V and 0 from J, leaving 10 bases between them. The CDR3 extends over 14 amino acids. Germline V gives CDR1 GTSNPN, CDR2 SVGIG (reference sequence). In DNA form, the CDR3 reads TGTGCCTGGAGTATCGACAGTATGAACACTGAAGCTTTCTTT. As protein: CAWSIDSMNTEAFF. Using reference TRBV30 and TRBJ1-1 for the parts outside the CDR3, the full variable domain is SQTIHQWPATLVQPVGSPLSLECTVEGTSNPNLYWYRQAAGRGLQLLFYSVGIGQISSEVPQNLSASRPQDRQFILSSKKLLLSDSGFYLCAWSIDSMNTEAFFGQGTRLTVV.

The chain couples TRBV6-5 to TRBJ2-5; D ambiguous. Per the germline V gene, CDR1 is MNHEY and CDR2 is SVGAGI. The length of the CDR3 is 14 residues. Deletions cut 6 bases from V and 5 bases from J, with 16 bases between. CDR3 nucleotides: TGTGCCAGCAGAACCAACGGACCGGCGGAGACCCAGTACTTC. It yields the protein CASRTNGPAETQYF.

This sequence joins TRBV5-6 and TRBJ2-1; possible D gene TRBD1, 5 bases. There are 16 residues in the CDR3. V shed 5 bases and J shed 4 bases, with 19 bases lying between them. The germline V gene has CDR1 SGHDT and CDR2 YYEEEE. CDR3 protein: CASRTWGRSIYNEQFF. The CDR3 coding sequence is TGTGCCAGCAGAACTTGGGGCAGATCAATATACAATGAGCAGTTCTTC. The full variable domain, completed using reference TRBV5-6 and TRBJ2-1, is DAGVTQSPTHLIKTRGQQVTLRCSPKSGHDTVSWYQQALGQGPQFIFQYYEEEERQRGNFPDRFSGHQFPNYSSELNVNALLLGDSALYLCASRTWGRSIYNEQFFGPGTRLTVL.